This entry lists 4 T cell receptor beta chains sequenced from one sample in a study of beta chain features in type 1 diabetes (dated by TCRdb to the late 2010s). The library was generated by the immunoSEQ multiplex PCR assay. The entire amount of isolated RNA was reverse transcribed using the High Capacity cDNA Reverse Transcription Kit, so the sequenced TCRB transcripts were expressed ones. The table was pulled from immuneACCESS by TCRdb, which kept in-frame rearrangements only. Such tables lose some clones; where checked, under half of the loss comes from unresolved V genes, and the rest has no known cause. The sample table lists 810,000 or so clones, roughly 15% of them with a count of one. The ten largest clonotypes hold around 0.02% of the sample. What was sequenced was naive CD4+ T cells from blood. The label giving this sample's cell subset or site can be read as: true naive CD4+ T cells. These receptors originate from a woman aged 18-29 years in good health.

This clone appeared a few times. V usage is TRBV25-1 and J usage is TRBJ2-7; perhaps TRBD1 as D (5 bases). Germline V gives CDR1 MGHDK, CDR2 SYGVNS. Trimming removed 1 base at V and 4 bases at J, with 14 bases between. This CDR3 contains 15 residues. The CDR3 DNA follows: TGTGCCAGCAGTGAATCGGTCAGGGCTGTTTACGAGCAGTACTTC. Protein sequence: CASSESVRAVYEQYF.

This clone was observed a handful of times. The chain is built from TRBV5-1 and TRBJ2-6; weak D call: TRBD1 (5 bases). Trimming stripped 4 bases from V and 1 base from J, with 12 bases between. The length of the CDR3 is 16 residues. From germline, CDR1 is SGHRS and CDR2 YFSETQ. CDR3 coding DNA: TGCGCCAGCAGCATACCGCAGGGTTCTGGGGCCAACGTCCTGACTTTC. This encodes CASSIPQGSGANVLTF.

The sample holds a few counts of this clone. The chain has TRBV27 and TRBJ2-1; TRBD2 agrees at 9 bases. Germline V gene lookup returns CDR1 MNHEY and CDR2 SMNVEV (reference sequence). The junction had 10 bases not matched to a gene; V was cut back by 6 bases and J by 7 bases. The CDR3 consists of 15 residues. The CDR3 sequence: CASRTGLAPYNEQFF. CDR3 nucleotides: TGTGCCAGCAGGACGGGACTAGCCCCTTATAATGAGCAGTTCTTC.

This clone has only a few counts. The chain carries TRBV29-1 and TRBJ1-1, with TRBD1 as a possible D gene (6 bases). Germline-derived CDR1 and CDR2 are SQVTM and ANQGSEA. The CDR3 loop spans 9 amino acids. The V and J ends lost 5 bases and 8 bases respectively, with 6 bases between them. CDR3 in amino acids: CSVTGEAFF. DNA of the CDR3: TGCAGCGTTACAGGGGAAGCTTTCTTT.